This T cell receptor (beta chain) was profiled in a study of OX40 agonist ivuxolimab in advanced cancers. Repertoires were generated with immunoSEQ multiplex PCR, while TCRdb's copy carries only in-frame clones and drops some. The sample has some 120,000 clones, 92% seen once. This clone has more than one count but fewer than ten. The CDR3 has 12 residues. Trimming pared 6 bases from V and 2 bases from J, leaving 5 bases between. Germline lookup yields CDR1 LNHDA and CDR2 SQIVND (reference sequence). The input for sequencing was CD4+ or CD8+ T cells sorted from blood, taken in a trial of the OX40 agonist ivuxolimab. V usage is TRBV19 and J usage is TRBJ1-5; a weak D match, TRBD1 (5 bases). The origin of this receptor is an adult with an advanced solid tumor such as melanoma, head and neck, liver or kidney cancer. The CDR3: CASSRGNQPQHF. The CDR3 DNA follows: TGTGCCAGTAGCAGGGGCAATCAGCCCCAGCATTTT.